This record concerns one T cell receptor beta chain sequence. Antigen: not known. The data were obtained in a study of cytomegalovirus exposure and HLA in healthy donors. Study information: Unique TCR beta sequences numbering some 120 million came from 150 million to 200 million T cells in an earlier analysis. Regarding the study as a whole: It was only CMV serostatus that was available as immune exposure information.

The CDR3 has 16 residues. Per the germline V gene, CDR1 is MNHEY and CDR2 is SVGAGI. Trimming pared 2 bases from V and 3 bases from J, leaving 16 bases between. Both 60 Vbeta primers and 13 Jbeta primers went into the PCR. The assay was immunoSEQ multiplex PCR, and TCRdb's table has in-frame clones only and misses some. This repertoire shows approximately 190,000 clones, about 85% found once; its top ten account for less than 4.5%. Input material: PBMCs. This sequence joins TRBV6-5 and TRBJ1-1; D remains unclear. This TCR derives from a man in his fifties in good health and CMV-seronegative. CDR3 loop: CASSYGPLARDTEAFF. The CDR3 DNA sequence: TGTGCCAGCAGTTACGGCCCGTTGGCACGGGACACTGAAGCTTTCTTT.